Sequencing of this TCR beta chain was carried out in a study of early T cells in non-severe SARS-CoV-2 infection (dated by TCRdb to 2020 to 2023). Describing the broader study: Because TCR sequencing was done on bulk RNA from unsorted whole blood, the alpha and beta chains could not be paired.

Results the study describes overall, beyond this receptor: VDJdb matching was skewed toward anti-spike CD8 responses and likely underestimated virus-specific expansions by missing private and CD4 specificities.

Library prep was done by 5' RACE. The sequencer was a NextSeq 500. Unique molecular identifiers were attached to individual cDNA molecules in the TCR library protocol so that sequencing error and PCR bias could be corrected. Both TCR alpha and beta chains were sequenced, and tight co-correlation was observed between alpha and beta sequence abundances in each sample. The published analysis was carried out like this. Decombinator V4 was used to annotate the V gene, J gene and CDR3 of the TCR sequences. TCRs were defined as expanded if a significant change between any two time points was detected under a Poisson model with p below 0.0001. TCR abundances were normalised to the total number of TCRs sequenced per sample and were expressed as counts per million. TRAV1-2 paired with TRAJ12, TRAJ20 or TRAJ33 defined MAIT TCRs, while TRAV10 paired with TRAJ18 defined iNKT TCRs. VDJdb, accessed on 1 November 2021, was searched for TCRs annotated for CMV, EBV and SARS-CoV-2, and TCRs annotated for more than one antigen were excluded. Clones were called with MiXCR by TCRdb after fastp trimmed the public reads at Q25, and only in-frame beta chains were retained. CDR3 protein sequences are deduplicated, and each keeps its most common genes and DNA. The V and J calls and clone size come from TCRdb's table, not from the authors' own analysis. Across this sample there are around 67,000 distinct CDR3 sequences, with roughly 11% seen only once. The ten top clones hold less than 5% of the sample.

This was a case-control study nested in a cohort of healthcare workers in London, UK, who had nasopharyngeal swab PCR tests and blood samples taken every week. Healthcare workers were recruited during the week of the UK lockdown, between 23 and 31 March 2020, and followed weekly for up to about 15 weeks. The table lists this clonotype with a few counts. Its antigen remains unidentified. Base qualities are not at hand, and no much larger clone is one base apart. Looking up the germline V gene (reference sequence) yields CDR1 LGHDT and CDR2 YNNKEL. Including the terminal cysteine and phenylalanine, the CDR3 comprises 14 residues. Of the read, only the CDR3 DNA is kept; its 42 bases are in frame from base 1. Unmatched junction bases come to 6, with V trimmed by 4 bases and J by 7 bases.

This chain is built from TRBV3-1 and TRBJ2-7, with 11 junctional bases fitting TRBD2. The sequencing sample was made of whole blood. The sequence came from an adult who was a healthcare worker with PCR-confirmed SARS-CoV-2 infection or an uninfected control (not recorded which). For the CDR3, the sequence is CASSRSGRAGEQYF. The sequenced DNA is TGTGCCAGCAGCCGTAGCGGGAGGGCGGGAGAGCAGTACTTC.